Below are 3 T cell receptor beta chains sequenced from a single sample in a study of human T cells and chemical hapten exposure. TCRdb recomputed calls from the RACE reads with MiXCR, one row per CDR3 protein. The profile shows 360,000 or so distinct CDR3 sequences, under 6.5% of them singletons. Stated time point: patch test 2, 6 weeks after DPC sensitization. Sample treatment: therapeutic diphenylcyclopropenone sensitization with weekly scalp DPC. The sequences come from whole blood, collected in connection with sensitization to the hapten diphenylcyclopropenone (DPC). The source of these receptors is a woman aged 18-30 years with alopecia areata. Some clones in this sample may be carry-over from other donors' samples.

This clonotype was detected many times. The genes are TRBV29-1 and TRBJ2-1; TRBD1 agrees at 9 bases. V lost 1 base to trimming and J lost 2 bases; unmatched junction nucleotides: 3. The CDR3 spans 15 residues. Germline V lookup: CDR1 SQVTM, CDR2 ANQGSEA. The CDR3 bases are TGCAGCGTTGAAGTGACAGGGGGGGCCTACAATGAGCAGTTCTTC. Its translation: CSVEVTGGAYNEQFF.

This clonotype was seen ten or more times. This chain connects TRBV28 to TRBJ1-5; D is undetermined. Trimming pared 5 bases from V and 5 bases from J, leaving 13 bases between. CDR1 is MDHEN, CDR2 SYDVKM, per germline. The CDR3 is made up of 14 amino acids. The CDR3 reads CASSQSHTDQPQHF. The CDR3 DNA is TGTGCCAGCAGTCAGTCCCATACAGATCAGCCCCAGCATTTT.

The V gene is TRBV6-6, the J gene TRBJ1-3; unclear D gene. Trimming shortened V by 8 bases and J by 4 bases, and 18 bases separated the two germline ends. This CDR3 has 15 residues. Germline CDR1 reads MNHNY; CDR2 reads SVGAGI (reference sequence). The CDR3 loop is CASGSRTLGGNTIYF. CDR3 sequence (DNA): TGTGCCAGCGGATCGCGGACGTTGGGGGGAAACACCATATATTTT.